This T cell receptor (beta chain) was retrieved from a study of blood T cell repertoires in COVID-19. Study-level information: Researchers got acute and convalescent COVID-19 samples from the United States, Italy and Spain.

The germline CDR1 and CDR2 sequences are SGHAT and FQNNGV. Unmatched junction bases numbered 3, after V lost 0 bases and J lost 0 bases. The CDR3 has 16 residues. Participants were placed into cohorts based on the clinical history they reported. Each recovered donor of Cohort 3 presented with two negative PCRs, clearance, or symptom resolution. Source study methods: Amplification of reference gene primers was used by the study to estimate nucleated cell counts. TCRdb's copy holds only in-frame clones and misses some; the assay was immunoSEQ multiplex PCR. V, J and clone size were drawn from that table, and D and trimming were deduced from the DNA. The table includes 200,000 to 250,000 clones, roughly 90% detected once.

The chain employs TRBV11-2 and TRBJ2-3; TRBD1 matches at 7 bases. This TCR derives from a woman in her thirties who had recovered from COVID-19. The sequenced material came from PBMCs or T cells enriched from blood (not recorded which). This chain's CDR3 is CASSLEGQLSTDTQYF. DNA for the CDR3: TGTGCCAGCAGCTTAGAGGGACAGCTTAGCACAGATACGCAGTATTTT.